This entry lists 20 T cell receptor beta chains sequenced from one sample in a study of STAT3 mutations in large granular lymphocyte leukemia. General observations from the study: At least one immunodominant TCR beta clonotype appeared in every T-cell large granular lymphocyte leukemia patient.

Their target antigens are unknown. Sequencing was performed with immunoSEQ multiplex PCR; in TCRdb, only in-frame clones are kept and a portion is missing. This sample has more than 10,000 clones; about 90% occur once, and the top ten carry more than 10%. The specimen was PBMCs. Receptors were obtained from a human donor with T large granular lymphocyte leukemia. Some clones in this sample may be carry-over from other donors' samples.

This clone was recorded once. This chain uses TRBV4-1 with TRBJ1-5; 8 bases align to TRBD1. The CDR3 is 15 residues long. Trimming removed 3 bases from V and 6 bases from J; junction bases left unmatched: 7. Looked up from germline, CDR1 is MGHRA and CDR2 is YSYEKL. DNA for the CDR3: TGCGCCAGCAGCCAGGGGACAGGTGAGACTCAGCCCCAGCATTTT. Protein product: CASSQGTGETQPQHF.

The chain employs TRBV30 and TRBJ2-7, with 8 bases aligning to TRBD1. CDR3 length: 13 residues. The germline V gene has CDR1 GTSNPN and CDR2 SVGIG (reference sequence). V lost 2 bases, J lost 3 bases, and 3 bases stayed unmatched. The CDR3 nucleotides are TGTGCCTGGAGTCAAGGACAGGGCTACGAGCAGTACTTC. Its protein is CAWSQGQGYEQYF.

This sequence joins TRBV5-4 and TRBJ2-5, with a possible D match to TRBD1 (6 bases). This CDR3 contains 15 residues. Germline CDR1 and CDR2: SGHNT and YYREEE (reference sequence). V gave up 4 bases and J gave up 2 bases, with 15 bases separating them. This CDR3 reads CASSPSGGQQETQYF. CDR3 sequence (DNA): TGTGCCAGCAGCCCTTCTGGAGGACAGCAAGAGACCCAGTACTTC.

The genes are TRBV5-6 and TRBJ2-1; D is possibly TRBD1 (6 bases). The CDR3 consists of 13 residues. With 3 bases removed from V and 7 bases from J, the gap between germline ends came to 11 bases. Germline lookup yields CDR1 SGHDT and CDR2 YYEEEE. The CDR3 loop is CASSYLRGNEQFF. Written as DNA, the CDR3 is TGTGCCAGCAGCTACCTAAGGGGGAATGAGCAGTTCTTC.

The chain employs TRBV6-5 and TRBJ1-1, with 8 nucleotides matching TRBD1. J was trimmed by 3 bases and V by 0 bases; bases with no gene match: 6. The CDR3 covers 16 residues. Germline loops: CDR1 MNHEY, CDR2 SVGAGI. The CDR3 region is CASSYSRQGAYTEAFF. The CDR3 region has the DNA TGTGCCAGCAGTTACTCGCGGCAGGGGGCATACACTGAAGCTTTCTTT.

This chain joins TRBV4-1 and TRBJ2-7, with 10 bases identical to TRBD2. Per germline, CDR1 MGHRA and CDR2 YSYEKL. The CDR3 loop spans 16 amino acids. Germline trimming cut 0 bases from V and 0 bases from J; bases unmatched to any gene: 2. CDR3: CASSQDLAGVSYEQYF. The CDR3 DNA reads TGCGCCAGCAGCCAAGATCTAGCGGGAGTCTCCTACGAGCAGTACTTC.

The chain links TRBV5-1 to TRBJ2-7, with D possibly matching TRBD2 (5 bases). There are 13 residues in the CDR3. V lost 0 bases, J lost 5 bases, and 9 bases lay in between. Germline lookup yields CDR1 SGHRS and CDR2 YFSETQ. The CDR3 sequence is CASSLVGGNEQYF. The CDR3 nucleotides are TGCGCCAGCAGCTTGGTAGGAGGAAACGAGCAGTACTTC.

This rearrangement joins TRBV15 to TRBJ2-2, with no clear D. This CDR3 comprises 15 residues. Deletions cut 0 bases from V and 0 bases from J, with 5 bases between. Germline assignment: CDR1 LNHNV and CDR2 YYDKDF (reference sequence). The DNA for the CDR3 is TGTGCCACCAGCAGAGATCGCGCGAACACCGGGGAGCTGTTTTTT. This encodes CATSRDRANTGELFF. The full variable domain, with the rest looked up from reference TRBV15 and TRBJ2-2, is DAMVIQNPRYQVTQFGKPVTLSCSQTLNHNVMYWYQQKSSQAPKLLFHYYDKDFNNEADTPDNFQSRRPNTSFCFLDIRSPGLGDTAMYLCATSRDRANTGELFFGEGSRLTVL.

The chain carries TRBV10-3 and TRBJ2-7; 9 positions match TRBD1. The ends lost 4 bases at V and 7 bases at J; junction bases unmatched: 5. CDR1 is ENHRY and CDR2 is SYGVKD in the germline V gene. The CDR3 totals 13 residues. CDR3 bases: TGTGCCATCAGTGGGGGGACAGGGAGGGAGCAGTACGTC. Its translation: CAISGGTGREQYV.

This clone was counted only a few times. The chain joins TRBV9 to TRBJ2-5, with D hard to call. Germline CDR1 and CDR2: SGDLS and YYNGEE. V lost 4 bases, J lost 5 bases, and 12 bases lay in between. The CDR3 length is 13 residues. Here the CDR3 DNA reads TGTGCCAGCAGCAGGGCAGGCGTGGAGACCCAGTACTTC. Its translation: CASSRAGVETQYF.

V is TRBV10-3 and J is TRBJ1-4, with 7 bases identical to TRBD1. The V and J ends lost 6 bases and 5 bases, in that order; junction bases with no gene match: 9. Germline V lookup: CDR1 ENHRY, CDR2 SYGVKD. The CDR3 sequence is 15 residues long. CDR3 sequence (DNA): TGTGCCATCAGACCCGGACAGGAGGGCAATGAAAAACTGTTTTTT. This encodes CAIRPGQEGNEKLFF.

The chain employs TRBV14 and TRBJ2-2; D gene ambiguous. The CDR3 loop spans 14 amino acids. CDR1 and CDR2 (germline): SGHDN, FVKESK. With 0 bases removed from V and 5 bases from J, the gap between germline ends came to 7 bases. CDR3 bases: TGTGCCAGCAGCCAAGATTACGGGACCGGGGAGCTGTTTTTT. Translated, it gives CASSQDYGTGELFF.

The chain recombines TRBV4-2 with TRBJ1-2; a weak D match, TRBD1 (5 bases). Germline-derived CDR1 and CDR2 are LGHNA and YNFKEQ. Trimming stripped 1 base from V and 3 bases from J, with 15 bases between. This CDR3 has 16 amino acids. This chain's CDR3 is CASSQGAQGAYYGYTF. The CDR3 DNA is TGTGCCAGCAGCCAAGGGGCCCAGGGTGCGTACTATGGCTACACCTTC.

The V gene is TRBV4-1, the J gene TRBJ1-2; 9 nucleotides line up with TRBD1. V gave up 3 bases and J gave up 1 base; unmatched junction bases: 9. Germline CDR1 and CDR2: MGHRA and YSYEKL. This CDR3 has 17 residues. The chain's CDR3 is CASSHPTQGARNYGYTF. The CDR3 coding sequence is TGCGCCAGCAGCCATCCTACACAGGGGGCGCGTAACTATGGCTACACCTTC.

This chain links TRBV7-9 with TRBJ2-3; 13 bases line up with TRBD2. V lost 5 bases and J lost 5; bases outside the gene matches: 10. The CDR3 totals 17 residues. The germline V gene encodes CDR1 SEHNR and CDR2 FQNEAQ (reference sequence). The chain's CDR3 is CASSPPTSGGAGDTQYF. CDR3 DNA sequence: TGTGCCAGCAGCCCTCCCACTAGCGGGGGGGCGGGAGATACGCAGTATTTT.

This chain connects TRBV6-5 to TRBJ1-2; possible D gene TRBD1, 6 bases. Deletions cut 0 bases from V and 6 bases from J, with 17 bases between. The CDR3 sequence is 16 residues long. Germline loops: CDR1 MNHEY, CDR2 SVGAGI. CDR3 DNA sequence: TGTGCCAGCAGTTACTCAGGGGGGACCGTGGGGAATGGCTACACCTTC. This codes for CASSYSGGTVGNGYTF.

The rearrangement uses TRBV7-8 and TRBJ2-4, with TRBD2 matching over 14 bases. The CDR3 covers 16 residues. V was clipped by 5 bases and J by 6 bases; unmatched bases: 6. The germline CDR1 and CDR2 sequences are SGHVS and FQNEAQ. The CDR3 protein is CASSPGTSGSGNIQYF. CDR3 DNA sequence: TGTGCCAGCAGCCCAGGGACTAGCGGGAGCGGAAACATTCAGTACTTC. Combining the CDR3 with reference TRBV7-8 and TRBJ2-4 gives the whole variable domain GAGVSQSPRYKVAKRGQDVALRCDPISGHVSLFWYQQALGQGPEFLTYFQNEAQLDKSGLPSDRFFAERPEGSVSTLKIQRTQQEDSAVYLCASSPGTSGSGNIQYFGAGTRLSVL.

This chain's CDR3 is CASSISRLEIGNEQFF. The CDR3 nucleotides read TGTGCCAGTAGTATAAGTCGTCTAGAGATCGGTAATGAGCAGTTCTTC. This chain uses TRBV19 with TRBJ2-1; no definite D call. CDR1 is LNHDA and CDR2 is SQIVND in the germline V gene (reference sequence). Trimming cost V 2 bases and J 7 bases, with 18 bases left between them. The CDR3 sequence is 16 residues long.

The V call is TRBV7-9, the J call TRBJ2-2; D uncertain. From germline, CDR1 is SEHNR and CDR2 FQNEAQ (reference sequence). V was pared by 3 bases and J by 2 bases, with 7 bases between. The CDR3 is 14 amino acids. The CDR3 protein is CASSFSTNTGELFF. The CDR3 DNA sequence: TGTGCCAGCAGCTTCTCCACTAACACCGGGGAGCTGTTTTTT.

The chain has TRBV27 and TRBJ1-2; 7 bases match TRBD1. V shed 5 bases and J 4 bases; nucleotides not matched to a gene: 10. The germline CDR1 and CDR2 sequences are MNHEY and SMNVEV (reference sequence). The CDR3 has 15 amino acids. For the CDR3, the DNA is TGTGCCAGCAGTCGGTCCACAGGGGACAGCTATGGCTACACCTTC. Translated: CASSRSTGDSYGYTF.